This T cell receptor beta chain was retrieved from a study of response to subunit inactivated influenza vaccine. Study observations and caveats: T cells newly recruited by each seasonal influenza vaccination are few, the authors suggested.

TCRdb called the RT-PCR reads again in MiXCR, with one record for every CDR3 protein. The sample lists about 190,000 distinct CDR3 sequences; 13% to 15% were seen once. Germline loops: CDR1 MGHRA, CDR2 YSYEKL. The CDR3 length is 16 residues. J was trimmed by 4 bases and V by 0 bases; bases with no gene match: 6. This clonotype was seen more than once but under ten times. What it binds is unknown. The V call is TRBV4-1, the J call TRBJ2-7; 10 bases line up with TRBD1. The clonotype was recovered from a man aged 50 or older who received an inactivated influenza vaccine. Sequencing used CD8+ T cells sorted from PBMCs, obtained approximately 5 days after vaccination. The CDR3 region has the DNA TGCGCCAGCAGCCAAGACCCCGGGACAGGGGTGTACGAGCAGTACTTC. The encoded protein is CASSQDPGTGVYEQYF.